This entry lists 27 T cell receptor beta chains sequenced from one sample in a study of shared clonotypes between healthy human individuals. Positive CCR7 selection of CD45RO-negative cells yielded the naive CD8 cells, and terminally differentiated effector memory CD45RA+ cells were excluded. Assay used: immunoSEQ multiplex PCR; TCRdb lists only in-frame clones, some missing. The table includes around 2.1 million clones, approximately 94% detected once. Material: naive CD8+ T cells from PBMCs. The receptors derive from a man younger than 35 in good health. Some clones in this sample may be carry-over from other donors' samples.

This sequence joins TRBV10-3 and TRBJ1-2, with D uncertain. Germline CDR1 is ENHRY and CDR2 is SYGVKD. The CDR3 totals 14 residues. Between the trimmed V and J ends, which lost 4 bases and 4 bases, there was a span of 13 bases. CDR3 amino acids: CAISAAAASYGYTF. DNA for the CDR3: TGTGCCATCAGTGCGGCAGCGGCAAGCTATGGCTACACCTTC.

V and J are TRBV7-9 and TRBJ2-1; a weak D match, TRBD2 (5 bases). V shed 5 bases and J shed 5 bases, with 16 bases lying between them. There are 15 residues in the CDR3. Germline values: CDR1 SEHNR, CDR2 FQNEAQ (reference sequence). The CDR3, as DNA: TGTGCCAGCAGCCCCCGGGGAGCGCGAGACAATGAGCAGTTCTTC. It codes for CASSPRGARDNEQFF. Full variable domain (remainder filled in from reference TRBV7-9 and TRBJ2-1): DTGVSQNPRHKITKRGQNVTFRCDPISEHNRLYWYRQTLGQGPEFLTYFQNEAQLEKSRLLSDRFSAERPKGSFSTLEIQRTEQGDSAMYLCASSPRGARDNEQFFGPGTRLTVL.

The table lists this clone with a count of one. The V call is TRBV27, the J call TRBJ2-1; D not resolved. The V end was cut by 2 bases, the J end by 9 bases, with 11 bases between. Germline V gene data show CDR1 as MNHEY and CDR2 as SMNVEV (reference sequence). The CDR3 spans 13 residues. CDR3 sequence: CASSLGRYTEQFF. The CDR3 nucleotides are TGTGCCAGCAGTTTAGGGCGGTATACTGAGCAGTTCTTC.

Concerning this clone itself: The same CDR3 also results from other DNA sequences found in this sample. The chain uses TRBV7-9 and TRBJ2-1; 7 positions agree with TRBD2. With V trimmed by 3 bases and J by 6 bases, 5 bases remained unmatched. The germline V gene has CDR1 SEHNR and CDR2 FQNEAQ (reference sequence). This CDR3 has 14 residues. CDR3 sequence (DNA): TGTGCCAGCAGCTTTAGCGGGCTAGGCAATGAGCAGTTCTTC. Protein sequence: CASSFSGLGNEQFF.

The rearrangement links TRBV7-8 to TRBJ2-1; weak D call: TRBD1 (5 bases). CDR3 length: 15 residues. The germline V and J ends were trimmed by 4 bases and 0 bases, with 10 bases remaining between them. CDR1 SGHVS and CDR2 FQNEAQ come from the germline V gene. The CDR3 protein is CASSSRQSSYNEQFF. The DNA for the CDR3 is TGTGCCAGCAGCTCCCGACAGAGCTCCTACAATGAGCAGTTCTTC.

The J gene is TRBJ2-1, the V gene TRBV7-9; D possibly corresponds to TRBD2 (5 bases). This CDR3 region has 16 residues. The V gene lost 2 bases and the J gene lost 5 bases, with 16 bases spanning the gap. Per germline, CDR1 SEHNR and CDR2 FQNEAQ (reference sequence). CDR3 in amino acids: CASSLTSAENHNEQFF. The CDR3 DNA is TGTGCCAGCAGCTTAACCTCAGCGGAAAACCACAATGAGCAGTTCTTC.

The table lists this clone with a count of one. This chain links TRBV27 with TRBJ2-7; 10 bases are a match to TRBD2. The CDR3 runs to 15 residues. The germline gives CDR1 MNHEY, CDR2 SMNVEV (reference sequence). V gave up 5 bases and J gave up 3 bases; unmatched junction bases: 7. CDR3 residues: CASSRASGSNYEQYF. CDR3 DNA: TGTGCCAGCAGTCGGGCTAGCGGGAGTAACTACGAGCAGTACTTC.

This chain uses TRBV5-6 with TRBJ1-1; possibly TRBD1 for D (5 bases). The CDR3 runs 12 residues. V was pared by 3 bases and J by 7 bases, with 10 bases between. The germline V gene has CDR1 SGHDT and CDR2 YYEEEE. CDR3 coding DNA: TGTGCCAGCAGCTGGGGGACGGTTGAAGCTTTCTTT. The encoded protein is CASSWGTVEAFF.

Concerning this clone: This specimen includes other DNA sequences encoding the same CDR3. The genes are TRBV30 and TRBJ2-3; no firm D call. Germline V gives CDR1 GTSNPN, CDR2 SVGIG (reference sequence). Trimming removed 0 bases at V and 0 bases at J, with 7 bases between. This CDR3 spans 14 amino acids. CDR3 protein: CAWSVLGSTDTQYF. The DNA of the CDR3 is TGTGCCTGGAGTGTACTCGGGAGCACAGATACGCAGTATTTT.

This chain connects TRBV28 to TRBJ1-1, with 7 nucleotides matching TRBD1. V shed 2 bases, J shed 4 bases, and the junction held 7 bases outside the gene matches. Germline V gene sequence: CDR1 MDHEN, CDR2 SYDVKM. The CDR3 spans 15 residues. The CDR3 coding sequence is TGTGCCAGCAGTTTAGGTCCAGGGGGTACCACTGAAGCTTTCTTT. Protein: CASSLGPGGTTEAFF.

J is TRBJ2-7 and V is TRBV29-1; maybe TRBD1 (5 bases). In germline, CDR1 is SQVTM, CDR2 ANQGSEA. This CDR3 contains 12 residues. The ends were cut back, 4 bases at V and 2 bases at J, with 9 bases in the middle. The CDR3 DNA reads as TGCAGCGTTGTTGGACAACCCTACGAGCAGTACTTC. This sequence encodes CSVVGQPYEQYF.

V is TRBV11-2 and J is TRBJ2-7; tentatively, D is TRBD1 (6 bases). CDR3 size: 15 residues. Germline assignment: CDR1 SGHAT and CDR2 FQNNGV. Trimming removed 0 bases from V and 6 bases from J, with 15 bases in between. The CDR3 DNA is TGTGCCAGCAGCTTAGATCCCGAAGGGGGTGGCGAGCAGTACTTC. Its protein is CASSLDPEGGGEQYF.

CDR3: CASSSQREGETQYF. The CDR3 nucleotides read TGTGCCAGCAGTTCCCAGCGGGAGGGAGAGACCCAGTACTTC. V and J are TRBV28 and TRBJ2-5, with 10 bases aligning to TRBD2. With 4 bases clipped from V and 4 bases from J, the junction kept 3 bases outside the gene matches. The CDR3 consists of 14 residues. Per the germline V gene, CDR1 is MDHEN and CDR2 is SYDVKM. The full variable domain, completed using reference TRBV28 and TRBJ2-5, is DVKVTQSSRYLVKRTGEKVFLECVQDMDHENMFWYRQDPGLGLRLIYFSYDVKMKEKGDIPEGYSVSREKKERFSLILESASTNQTSMYLCASSSQREGETQYFGPGTRLLVL.

The chain has TRBV7-8 and TRBJ2-5; the D call may be TRBD1 or TRBD2 (5 bases each). There are 14 residues in the CDR3. Trimming took 1 base from V and 3 from J, leaving 9 bases between them. Germline CDR1 is SGHVS and CDR2 is FQNEAQ. Written as DNA, the CDR3 is TGTGCCAGCAGCTTAGAACTAGGGGAAGAGACCCAGTACTTC. As protein: CASSLELGEETQYF.

This chain connects TRBV5-1 to TRBJ1-1, with TRBD1 as a possible D gene (6 bases). There are 14 residues in the CDR3. The germline V and J ends were trimmed by 5 bases and 2 bases, with 13 bases remaining between them. CDR1 is SGHRS and CDR2 is YFSETQ in the germline V gene. Written as DNA, the CDR3 is TGCGCCAGCAGTCCATACAGGGATAACACTGAAGCTTTCTTT. Amino acids: CASSPYRDNTEAFF.

CDR3 DNA: TGTGCCAGCAGTTTAACTAGCAGAAGCTCCTACAATGAGCAGTTCTTC. This gives the protein CASSLTSRSSYNEQFF. The chain combines TRBV28 with TRBJ2-1, with D possibly TRBD2 on 6 matching bases. This CDR3 has 16 amino acids. V was clipped by 2 bases and J by 0 bases, with 11 bases between them. The germline V gene encodes CDR1 MDHEN and CDR2 SYDVKM.

On this clone: This CDR3 is also generated by other DNA sequences in the sample. This rearrangement joins TRBV9 to TRBJ1-2; TRBD1 agrees at 8 bases. Germline CDR1 is SGDLS and CDR2 is YYNGEE. V dropped 3 bases and J dropped 4; count of bases not matched to a gene: 5. This CDR3 comprises 14 residues. This CDR3 reads CASSAGQGGYGYTF. The CDR3, as DNA: TGTGCCAGCAGCGCCGGACAGGGAGGCTATGGCTACACCTTC. Combining the CDR3 with reference TRBV9 and TRBJ1-2 gives the whole variable domain DSGVTQTPKHLITATGQRVTLRCSPRSGDLSVYWYQQSLDQGLQFLIQYYNGEERAKGNILERFSAQQFPDLHSELNLSSLELGDSALYFCASSAGQGGYGYTFGSGTRLTVV.

The chain combines TRBV10-2 with TRBJ2-3; a possible D gene is TRBD2 (6 bases). V lost 0 bases and J 5 bases, leaving 6 bases between the germline ends. CDR3 size: 13 residues. Germline V gives CDR1 WSHSY, CDR2 SAAADI. CDR3 in amino acids: CASSESGGDTQYF. The CDR3 DNA sequence: TGCGCCAGCAGTGAGTCGGGGGGAGATACGCAGTATTTT.

The CDR3 sequence: CASSLTSDEQYF. In DNA, the CDR3 is TGTGCCAGCAGCCTGACTTCGGACGAGCAGTACTTC. The V and J genes are TRBV7-9 and TRBJ2-7; D gene unclear. Germline V lookup: CDR1 SEHNR, CDR2 FQNEAQ (reference sequence). The CDR3 has 12 amino acids. V lost 5 bases and J 5 bases, leaving 10 bases between the germline ends. The full variable domain, rest sourced from reference TRBV7-9 and TRBJ2-7, is DTGVSQNPRHKITKRGQNVTFRCDPISEHNRLYWYRQTLGQGPEFLTYFQNEAQLEKSRLLSDRFSAERPKGSFSTLEIQRTEQGDSAMYLCASSLTSDEQYFGPGTRLTVT.

This chain connects TRBV28 to TRBJ1-1; possible D gene TRBD1, 6 bases. CDR1 and CDR2 (germline): MDHEN, SYDVKM. Deletions cut 7 bases from V and 1 base from J, with 19 bases between. The CDR3 consists of 16 residues. DNA of the CDR3: TGTGCCAGCACCTCGGGGGCCCACCGACGGAACACTGAAGCTTTCTTT. Amino acids: CASTSGAHRRNTEAFF.

The V call is TRBV29-1, the J call TRBJ1-2; 9 nucleotides align to TRBD1. With V trimmed by 6 bases and J by 3 bases, 5 bases remained unmatched. The CDR3 loop spans 13 amino acids. The germline V gene encodes CDR1 SQVTM and CDR2 ANQGSEA. CDR3 DNA sequence: TGCAGCGTAGTAAGGACAGGGGACTATGGCTACACCTTC. This gives the protein CSVVRTGDYGYTF.

The chain couples TRBV5-4 to TRBJ2-3; D may be TRBD2 (5 bases). The CDR3 has 16 amino acids. CDR1 SGHNT and CDR2 YYREEE come from the germline V gene (reference sequence). V shed 1 base and J shed 1 base, with 13 bases lying between them. The CDR3 bases are TGTGCCAGCAGCTTGTTGGTAGCGAGGGGCACAGATACGCAGTATTTT. This gives the protein CASSLLVARGTDTQYF.

V is TRBV6-5 and J is TRBJ1-2; D is unclear. The V end was cut by 5 bases, the J end by 8 bases, with 18 bases between. Germline V gene lookup returns CDR1 MNHEY and CDR2 SVGAGI. The length of the CDR3 is 14 residues. Here the CDR3 DNA reads TGTGCCAGCAGTCCGGGGAATTTTGAGGGCGGCTACACCTTC. Amino acid sequence: CASSPGNFEGGYTF.

The genes are TRBV10-3 and TRBJ2-2; D perhaps matches TRBD1 (6 bases). In germline, CDR1 is ENHRY, CDR2 SYGVKD. The CDR3 length is 17 residues. Trimming pared 5 bases from V and 7 bases from J, leaving 23 bases between. In DNA, the CDR3 is TGTGCCATCAGTATAAGCCAGACAGGATCGGTGGGCGGGGAGCTGTTTTTT. Translating gives CAISISQTGSVGGELFF.

V gene TRBV4-1 combines with J gene TRBJ1-2; D gene unclear. CDR3 length equals 17 residues. The germline V gene has CDR1 MGHRA and CDR2 YSYEKL. The V gene lost 0 bases and the J gene lost 2 bases, with 16 bases spanning the gap. In nucleotides, the CDR3 is TGCGCCAGCAGCCAAGACGCGTCGGTCCTCGGAAACTATGGCTACACCTTC. It is translated as CASSQDASVLGNYGYTF.

The rearrangement links TRBV5-1 to TRBJ2-1; possibly TRBD2 for D (6 bases). Germline CDR1 SGHRS, CDR2 YFSETQ. The CDR3 covers 17 residues. V shed 7 bases and J shed 1 base, with 21 bases lying between them. CDR3 loop: CASYDTASAQSYNEQFF. CDR3 nucleotide sequence: TGCGCCAGCTACGATACGGCTAGCGCCCAGTCCTACAATGAGCAGTTCTTC.

A remark on this clone: Additional DNA sequences in this sample encode the identical CDR3. J is TRBJ2-7 and V is TRBV7-9; the D gene is possibly TRBD2 (5 bases). Trimming took off 3 bases at V and 6 bases at J, with 6 bases between the two ends. The CDR3 contains 11 residues. The germline CDR1 and CDR2 sequences are SEHNR and FQNEAQ (reference sequence). Here the CDR3 reads CASSFGGEQYF. CDR3 bases: TGTGCCAGCAGCTTTGGAGGCGAGCAGTACTTC. Combining the CDR3 with reference TRBV7-9 and TRBJ2-7 gives the whole variable domain DTGVSQNPRHKITKRGQNVTFRCDPISEHNRLYWYRQTLGQGPEFLTYFQNEAQLEKSRLLSDRFSAERPKGSFSTLEIQRTEQGDSAMYLCASSFGGEQYFGPGTRLTVT.